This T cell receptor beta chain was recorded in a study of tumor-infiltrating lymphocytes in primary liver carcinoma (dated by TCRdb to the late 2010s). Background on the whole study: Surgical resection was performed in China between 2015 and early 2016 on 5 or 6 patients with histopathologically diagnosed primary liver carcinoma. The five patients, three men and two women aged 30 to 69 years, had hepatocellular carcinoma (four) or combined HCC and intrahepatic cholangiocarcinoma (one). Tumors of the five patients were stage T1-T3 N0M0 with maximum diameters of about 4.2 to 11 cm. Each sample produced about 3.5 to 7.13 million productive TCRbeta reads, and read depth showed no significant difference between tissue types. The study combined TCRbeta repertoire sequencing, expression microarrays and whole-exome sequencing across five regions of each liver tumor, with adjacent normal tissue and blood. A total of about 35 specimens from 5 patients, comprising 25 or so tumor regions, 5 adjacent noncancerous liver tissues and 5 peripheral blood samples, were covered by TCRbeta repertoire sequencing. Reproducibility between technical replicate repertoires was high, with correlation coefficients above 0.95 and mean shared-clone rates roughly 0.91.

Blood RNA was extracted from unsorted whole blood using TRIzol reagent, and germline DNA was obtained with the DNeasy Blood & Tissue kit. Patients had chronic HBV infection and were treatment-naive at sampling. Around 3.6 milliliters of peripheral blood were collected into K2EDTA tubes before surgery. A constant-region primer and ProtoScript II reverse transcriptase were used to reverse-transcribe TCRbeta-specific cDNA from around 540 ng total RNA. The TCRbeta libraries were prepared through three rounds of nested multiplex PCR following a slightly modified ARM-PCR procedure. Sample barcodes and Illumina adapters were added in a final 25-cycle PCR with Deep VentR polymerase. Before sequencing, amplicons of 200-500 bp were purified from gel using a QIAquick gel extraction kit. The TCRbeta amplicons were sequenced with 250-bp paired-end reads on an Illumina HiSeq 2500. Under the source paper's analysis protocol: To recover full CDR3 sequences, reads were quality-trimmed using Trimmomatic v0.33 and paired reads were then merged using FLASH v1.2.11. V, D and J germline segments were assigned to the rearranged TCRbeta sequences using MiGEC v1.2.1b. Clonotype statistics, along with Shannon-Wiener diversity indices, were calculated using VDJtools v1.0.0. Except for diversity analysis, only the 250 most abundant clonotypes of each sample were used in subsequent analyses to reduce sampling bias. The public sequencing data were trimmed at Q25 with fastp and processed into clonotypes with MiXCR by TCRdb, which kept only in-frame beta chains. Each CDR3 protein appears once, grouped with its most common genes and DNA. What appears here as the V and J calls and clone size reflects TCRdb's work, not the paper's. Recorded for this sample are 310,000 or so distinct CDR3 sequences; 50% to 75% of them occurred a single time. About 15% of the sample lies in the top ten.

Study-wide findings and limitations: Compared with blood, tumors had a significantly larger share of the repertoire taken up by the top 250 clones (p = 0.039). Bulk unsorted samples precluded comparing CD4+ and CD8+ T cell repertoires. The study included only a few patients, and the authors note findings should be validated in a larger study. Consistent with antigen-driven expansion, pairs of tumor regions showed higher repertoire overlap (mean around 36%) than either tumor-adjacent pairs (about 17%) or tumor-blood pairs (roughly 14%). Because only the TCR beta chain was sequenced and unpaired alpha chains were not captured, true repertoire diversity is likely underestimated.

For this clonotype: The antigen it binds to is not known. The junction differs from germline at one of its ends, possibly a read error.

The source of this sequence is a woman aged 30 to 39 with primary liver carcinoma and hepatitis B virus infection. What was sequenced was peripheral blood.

The CDR3 reads CASNERETQYF. The bases read TGTGCCAGCAATGAAAGGGAGACCCAGTACTTC. The V gene is TRBV6-1 and the J gene is TRBJ2-5, with the D segment identity uncertain. CDR3 length: 11 amino acids, cysteine to phenylalanine. This entry keeps only the CDR3 DNA: 33 bases, framed from base 1. CDR1 and CDR2 are read off the germline V gene as MNHNS and SASEGT.